This record looks at one T cell receptor beta chain sequence and its context. Antigen specificity is unknown. The data derive from a study of T cell repertoires in cytomegalovirus infection. At the level of the study: CMV infection together with matching HLA type was indicated by public TCR beta signatures.

The germline V gene has CDR1 SGHTA and CDR2 FQGTGA. V shed 5 bases and J 5 bases; nucleotides not matched to a gene: 5. The CDR3 loop spans 14 amino acids. TCRdb re-derived calls from the reads in MiXCR, one entry per CDR3 protein. The sample records about 110,000 distinct CDR3 sequences, around 40% being singletons. This chain uses TRBV7-3 with TRBJ2-1; 8 bases match TRBD2. This clonotype was sampled from a human donor in good health (CMV status not recorded). Some clones in this sample may be carry-over from other donors' samples. This sample comprised CD8+ T cells from cultured PBMCs, obtained from culture after CMV antigen stimulation. CDR3 sequence: CASSRSGVNNEQFF. CDR3 coding DNA: TGTGCCAGCAGCCGTAGCGGGGTTAACAATGAGCAGTTCTTC.